The 21 T cell receptor beta chains below come from one sample, sequenced in a study of blood T cells in healthy people across ages. A sample-barcoded 5' primer and a J-beta primer mix were used in a second PCR of about 6 to 11 cycles. TCRdb passed the 5' RACE reads through MiXCR, listing each CDR3 protein once. There are over 1.5 million distinct CDR3 sequences in the sample; about 50% occur only once, and approximately 2.1% lies in the top ten. The specimen was blood. The receptors shown here come from a woman aged 40 to 55 in good health.

This clonotype was counted only a few times. This chain connects TRBV7-8 to TRBJ2-5; unclear D gene. Germline V CDR1 and CDR2: SGHVS, FQNEAQ. The V gene lost 4 bases and the J gene lost 5 bases, with 8 bases spanning the gap. This CDR3 has 12 residues. CDR3 nucleotide sequence: TGTGCCAGCAGCTCCCATCGGGAGACCCAGTACTTC. Protein product: CASSSHRETQYF. Together with reference TRBV7-8 and TRBJ2-5, the CDR3 gives the full variable domain: GAGVSQSPRYKVAKRGQDVALRCDPISGHVSLFWYQQALGQGPEFLTYFQNEAQLDKSGLPSDRFFAERPEGSVSTLKIQRTQQEDSAVYLCASSSHRETQYFGPGTRLLVL.

Regarding this clonotype: An end of the junction differs from the germline gene, which may be a read error. The genes are TRBV7-2 and TRBJ1-4; D is unclear. The germline V gene has CDR1 SGHTA and CDR2 FQGNSA. This CDR3 has 16 residues. Written as DNA, the CDR3 is TGTGCCAGCAGCTTCAGCAGTCCGACAACTAATGCAAAACTGTTTTTT. Protein: CASSFSSPTTNAKLFF.

The rearrangement joins TRBV4-3 to TRBJ1-1; D is undetermined. Trimming left V 0 bases short and J 13 bases short, with 15 bases between. Germline V CDR1 and CDR2: LGHNA, YSLEER. The CDR3 extends over 13 amino acids. CDR3 bases: TGCGCCAGCAGCCAAGACCGACGGGTGAACGTTTTCTTT. This encodes CASSQDRRVNVFF.

V usage is TRBV20-1 and J usage is TRBJ2-1, with D perhaps being TRBD1 or TRBD2 (5 bases each). V dropped 5 bases and J dropped 4 bases, with 15 bases sitting between them. There are 14 residues in the CDR3. Germline assignment: CDR1 DFQATT and CDR2 SNEGSKA (reference sequence). The CDR3 loop reads CSAWDLTTYNEQFF. Here the CDR3 DNA reads TGCAGTGCTTGGGACCTAACAACGTACAATGAGCAGTTCTTC.

This clonotype was counted only a few times. This rearrangement joins TRBV20-1 to TRBJ2-7; TRBD1 aligns across 9 bases. J gave up 3 bases and V 3 bases, and 9 bases lay outside the gene matches. Germline-derived CDR1 and CDR2 are DFQATT and SNEGSKA (reference sequence). CDR3 length: 15 residues. The CDR3 bases are TGCAGTGCTAGTCTTGGACAGGGGACTATCTACGAGCAGTACTTC. Its translation is CSASLGQGTIYEQYF.

The J gene is TRBJ2-1, the V gene TRBV4-1; 13 nucleotides line up with TRBD2. The germline V gene encodes CDR1 MGHRA and CDR2 YSYEKL. V shed 3 bases and J 14 bases; nucleotides not matched to a gene: 13. The CDR3 contains 16 residues. Written as DNA, the CDR3 is TGCGCCAGCAGCCACGAACTAGCGGGGGGGTTAAGTGTAGAGTTCTTC. Translating gives CASSHELAGGLSVEFF.

The chain is built from TRBV28 and TRBJ2-7; the D gene is possibly TRBD1 (5 bases). CDR3 length: 13 residues. V lost 5 bases, J lost 7 bases, and 15 bases lay in between. The V gene's germline CDR1 is MDHEN and CDR2 SYDVKM. The CDR3 sequence is CASSPHWGDEQYF. CDR3 DNA sequence: TGTGCCAGCAGTCCTCACTGGGGCGATGAGCAGTACTTC.

The chain combines TRBV5-6 with TRBJ1-2, with TRBD1 identical over 7 bases. The V and J ends lost 2 bases and 5 bases, in that order; junction bases with no gene match: 6. Germline V gene lookup returns CDR1 SGHDT and CDR2 YYEEEE. CDR3 length equals 14 residues. The CDR3 is CASSFPDRAYGYTF. Here the CDR3 DNA reads TGTGCCAGCAGCTTCCCCGACAGGGCTTATGGCTACACCTTC.

This clonotype was picked up a small number of times. V usage is TRBV18 and J usage is TRBJ2-5, with D hard to call. V was cut by 3 bases and J by 9 bases, with 14 bases left in between. The CDR3 loop spans 13 amino acids. The germline gives CDR1 KGHSH, CDR2 LQKENI. Here the CDR3 DNA reads TGTGCCAGCTCACCTGGACCCAGAGATCCCCAGTACTTC. Translating it yields CASSPGPRDPQYF.

This sequence joins TRBV6-2 or TRBV6-3 and TRBJ2-5, with TRBD2 as a possible D gene (5 bases). V was trimmed by 6 bases and J by 11 bases, leaving 16 bases between them. The germline V gene has CDR1 MNHEY and CDR2 SVGEGT. The CDR3 is 12 amino acids. CDR3: CASSQTTREQYF. In DNA, the CDR3 is TGTGCCAGCAGCCAGACGACACGGGAACAGTACTTC.

This clonotype was detected many times. The chain links TRBV14 to TRBJ1-2; tentatively, D is TRBD1 (5 bases). With 4 bases removed from V and 4 bases from J, the gap between germline ends came to 10 bases. The V gene's germline CDR1 is SGHDN and CDR2 FVKESK. This CDR3 region has 13 residues. The CDR3 bases are TGTGCCAGCAGCCGAACAGGATCCTATGGCTACACCTTC. It translates to CASSRTGSYGYTF.

This chain uses TRBV27 with TRBJ1-2; tentative D call: TRBD1 (5 bases). The CDR3 contains 16 residues. Germline V gene data show CDR1 as MNHEY and CDR2 as SMNVEV (reference sequence). V gave up 0 bases and J gave up 13 bases, with 24 bases separating them. Here the CDR3 DNA reads TGTGCCAGCAGTTTATCGAGGGGAGGGTCCCTCTACCTCCTCACCTTC. Its protein is CASSLSRGGSLYLLTF.

Only a few counts were recorded for this clonotype. J is TRBJ2-7 and V is TRBV20-1; D tentatively fits TRBD1 or TRBD2 (5 bases each). V was pared by 6 bases and J by 5 bases, with 11 bases between. CDR1 is DFQATT and CDR2 is SNEGSKA in the germline V gene (reference sequence). This CDR3 is 11 amino acids long. This chain's CDR3 is CSAPRGHEQYF. The CDR3 coding sequence is TGCAGTGCCCCGAGGGGCCACGAGCAGTACTTC.

This clonotype was seen a few times. This chain joins TRBV5-1 and TRBJ2-7; 7 nucleotides agree with TRBD1. V gave up 4 bases and J gave up 7 bases; unmatched junction bases: 11. The CDR3 is made up of 14 amino acids. Germline V gene data show CDR1 as SGHRS and CDR2 as YFSETQ. The CDR3 protein is CASSRDSTPVEQYF. CDR3 coding DNA: TGCGCCAGCAGCCGGGACAGCACCCCCGTGGAGCAGTACTTC. Full variable domain (rest looked up from reference TRBV5-1 and TRBJ2-7): KAGVTQTPRYLIKTRGQQVTLSCSPISGHRSVSWYQQTPGQGLQFLFEYFSETQRNKGNFPGRFSGRQFSNSRSEMNVSTLELGDSALYLCASSRDSTPVEQYFGPGTRLTVT.

This chain connects TRBV6-2 or TRBV6-3 to TRBJ1-1, with D possibly TRBD1 on 5 matching bases. The CDR3 length is 17 residues. Per germline, CDR1 MNHEY and CDR2 SVGEGT. V was cut by 8 bases and J by 5 bases, with 27 bases left in between. CDR3 nucleotides: TGTGCCAGCGAAGGCCCATCGGGGCGAGGAGGACGAACTGAAGCTTTCTTT. The encoded protein is CASEGPSGRGGRTEAFF.

The rearrangement uses TRBV3-1 and TRBJ2-1; TRBD2 matches at 11 bases. V dropped 4 bases and J dropped 5; count of bases not matched to a gene: 13. CDR1 and CDR2 from the germline V gene are LGHDT and YNNKEL (reference sequence). The CDR3 loop spans 18 amino acids. CDR3 DNA: TGTGCCAGCAGCCGCACGAACCCCCTAGCGGGGGGTGACAATGAGCAGTTCTTC. It is translated as CASSRTNPLAGGDNEQFF.

CDR3 sequence (DNA): TGTGCCAGCAGTTACTCTGCAGCTAGCGGGGGTGGGTCAGAGACCCAGTACTTC. Protein sequence: CASSYSAASGGGSETQYF. The chain recombines TRBV6-5 with TRBJ2-5; the match to TRBD2 covers 10 bases. This CDR3 has 18 residues. Germline values: CDR1 MNHEY, CDR2 SVGAGI. The J segment lost 4 bases and the V segment lost 0 bases, leaving 11 bases of the junction unmatched.

The chain has TRBV4-3 and TRBJ1-2, with D unresolved. Looked up from germline, CDR1 is LGHNA and CDR2 is YSLEER. This CDR3 is 15 amino acids long. V dropped 2 bases and J dropped 0 bases, with 10 bases sitting between them. In DNA form, the CDR3 reads TGCGCCAGCAGCCAATTAAGCGGGGCTAACTATGGCTACACCTTC. This translates into CASSQLSGANYGYTF.

The rearrangement uses TRBV7-6 and TRBJ2-3; 10 positions match TRBD2. CDR1 and CDR2 from the germline V gene are SGHVS and FNYEAQ. The CDR3 consists of 15 residues. The V gene end was trimmed by 8 bases and the J gene end by 6 bases; junction bases not matched to a gene: 11. The DNA of the CDR3 is TGTGCCAGCCATCCCTCTAGCGGGGGTTACGATACGCAGTATTTT. Its protein is CASHPSSGGYDTQYF. Together with reference TRBV7-6 and TRBJ2-3, the CDR3 gives the full variable domain: GAGVSQSPRYKVTKRGQDVALRCDPISGHVSLYWYRQALGQGPEFLTYFNYEAQQDKSGLPNDRFSAERPEGSISTLTIQRTEQRDSAMYRCASHPSSGGYDTQYFGPGTRLTVL.

Only a few counts were recorded for this clonotype. This chain uses TRBV7-2 with TRBJ2-1, with D tentatively TRBD2 (5 bases). This CDR3 has 15 amino acids. The germline CDR1 and CDR2 sequences are SGHTA and FQGNSA. V lost 3 bases and J lost 7, with 16 bases in between. The CDR3 loop reads CASSFEAAPGNEQFF. For the CDR3, the DNA is TGTGCCAGCAGCTTCGAAGCGGCCCCCGGTAATGAGCAGTTCTTC.

The rearrangement links TRBV20-1 to TRBJ2-1; 7 nucleotides agree with TRBD1. V gave up 5 bases and J gave up 5 bases; unmatched junction bases: 15. The CDR3 has 16 residues. Germline V gene data show CDR1 as DFQATT and CDR2 as SNEGSKA (reference sequence). CDR3 residues: CSAFTFFQGQNNEQFF. In DNA form, the CDR3 reads TGCAGTGCTTTTACTTTTTTCCAGGGACAGAACAATGAGCAGTTCTTC.